The T cell receptor beta chain described here comes from a study of monozygotic twins with inflammatory bowel disease (dated 2019 in TCRdb). Background on the whole study: The complete study included around 30 monozygotic twin pairs: 19 IBD-discordant Danish pairs and nine German pairs, of which four were IBD-concordant and five were IBD-discordant. Each individual had, on average, about 151 000 unique TCRalpha sequences and 181 000 unique TCRbeta sequences available for analysis. The search for disease-associated traits relied mainly on comparing, within discordant pairs, IBD patients with their genetically identical healthy co-twins.

The library came from 5' RACE. Each TCR library was prepared from around 3,200 ng of total RNA. For each sample, cDNA synthesis with SMARTScribe reverse transcriptase was split into eight separate reactions. During cDNA synthesis, unique molecular identifiers containing a 6-nucleotide sample barcode were introduced by template switching. TCRalpha and TCRbeta cDNA was amplified by two nested PCRs of 16 and 9 cycles, with bead purification after each PCR. Before amplification, the cDNA was treated with uracil DNA-glycosylase and purified using the QIAquick PCR purification kit. The second PCR added Illumina TruSeq-compatible adapters along with sample-specific barcodes. TapeStation and Qubit were used to check library quality and concentration, and roughly 5.5 ng of each library was pooled. The pooled libraries were sequenced with 2 x 100 bp reads and custom sequencing primers on an Illumina HiSeq2500 single-index Rapid Run. Per the source publication's procedure: UMI-based consensus assembly with MiGEC version 1.2.6 was used to correct PCR and sequencing errors. V(D)J alignment, clonotype assembly and CDR3 extraction were performed with MiXCR version 2.1.1. Gene usage, clonotype sharing and MAIT/NKT TCR abundance were normalised by analysing the top 1000, 10 000 and 20 000 clonotypes per sample. Diversity was computed as the inverse Simpson index with the vegan R package after downsampling to 27 000 UMIs. Statistical testing used paired Mann-Whitney U tests on the discordant twin pairs and applied Benjamini-Hochberg correction for multiple testing. After TCRdb reprocessed the reads, each CDR3 protein sequence was kept as one row, without DNA. TCRdb, not the original authors, processed these V and J calls. This sample's table carries about 450,000 distinct CDR3 sequences. The ten biggest clones cover around 2.4% of the sample.

Concerning this clonotype: It lacks a known antigen.

Reading from cysteine to phenylalanine, the CDR3 counts 14 amino acids. DNA for this receptor is not on file. Study-wide findings and limitations: Measured by the inverse Simpson index, TCRbeta repertoire diversity was lower in IBD patients than in their healthy co-twins. No single strong signal or clonotype linked to IBD turned up in the results, so the idea that one exists was not supported. Compared with healthy twins, IBD patients had fewer clonotypes in common with other individuals, a difference most pronounced in patients showing signs of disease activity. Concordant and discordant twins showed no difference in repertoire similarity, possibly because of limited statistical power. Differing immunosuppressive treatments among patients may have added background noise and inter-individual variability to the repertoires. Different T cell subtypes could not be distinguished in the analysis.

A 2.5 ml peripheral blood sample was drawn into PAXgene tubes per donor and stored at -80°C. Without T cell sorting, total RNA was isolated from whole blood using the PAXgene blood miRNA kit on an automated QIAcube. Peripheral blood from monozygotic twin pairs who were concordant or discordant for inflammatory bowel disease underwent deep TCRalpha and TCRbeta repertoire profiling using unique molecular barcoding. Smoking habits were recorded for all twin pairs, with individuals classified as current, former or never smokers. The material sequenced was blood. The chain employs TRBV12-3 or TRBV12-4 and TRBJ1-5. This TCR was recovered from a human donor with ulcerative colitis or Crohn's disease, or a healthy co-twin of an affected twin (not recorded which). The CDR3 amino acid sequence is: CASSSGRVNQPQHF.